What follows describes a single T cell receptor (beta chain). Its antigen remains unidentified. Qualities for individual bases were not recorded, and no much larger clone is one base off. The library was produced with the immunoSEQ multiplex PCR assay. TCRdb carries this immuneACCESS record with in-frame sequences only. Its versions omit some clonotypes, under half of them owing to an unresolved V gene in the studies checked, with the rest unexplained. In this sample the table shows 81,000 or so clones, roughly four fifths of which occur a single time. The ten largest clones take up roughly 15% of the sample. The study evaluated CTLA-4 blockade (ipilimumab) given together with focal radiation therapy in patients who had chemo-refractory metastatic non-small-cell lung cancer. This specimen comes from a study of radiotherapy plus CTLA-4 blockade in lung cancer (dated by TCRdb to 2016 to 2019). Regarding the study in general: Among enrolled patients, approximately 17% had an objective response and 31% reached disease control. General findings and caveats noted by the study authors: After treatment with radiotherapy and ipilimumab, TCR clones that originated in tumors expanded in peripheral blood. The strongest predictors of response were reported to be early dynamic shifts in blood T cell clones along with a rise in serum interferon-beta following radiation.

From cysteine to phenylalanine, the CDR3 is 13 amino acids long. The retained sequence is limited to the CDR3, 39 bases, with the frame set at the first base. The trim is 3 bases for V and 6 bases for J, with a gap of 11 bases between the germline ends. For CDR1 and CDR2, the germline V gene lists MDHEN and SYDVKM. Recombination linked TRBV28 to TRBJ1-2, with TRBD1 as a weak D call on 6 bases. The sample was peripheral blood, taken from a patient treated with radiotherapy plus ipilimumab. The receptor was derived from a human donor with non-small cell lung cancer that progressed on radiotherapy plus ipilimumab. The nucleotide sequence is given as TGTGCCAGCAGTTTGTGGGGGGCGGATGGCTACACCTTC. Translated, this gives CASSLWGADGYTF.